Each of the 28 T cell receptor beta chains below was sequenced from the same sample in a study of OX40 agonist ivuxolimab in advanced cancers. Library generation was performed with the immunoSEQ multiplex PCR assay. TCRdb retrieved this table from immuneACCESS and kept in-frame rearrangements only. Not all clones are present; in checked studies, unresolved V genes account for under half, and no reason is known for the remainder. The sample table holds some 83,000 clones, of which approximately 93% were seen once. The top ten hold roughly 6.7% of the sample. Sample: CD4+ or CD8+ T cells sorted from blood, taken in a trial of the OX40 agonist ivuxolimab. These receptors all stem from an adult with an advanced solid tumor such as melanoma, head and neck, liver or kidney cancer.

V is TRBV9 and J is TRBJ1-1; D is ambiguous. Per germline, CDR1 SGDLS and CDR2 YYNGEE. The ends were cut back, 3 bases at V and 3 bases at J, with 3 bases in the middle. CDR3 length: 11 amino acids. CDR3 nucleotides: TGTGCCAGCAGCGGAGACACTGAAGCTTTCTTT. This encodes CASSGDTEAFF.

V and J are TRBV5-4 and TRBJ1-2; the D is unclear. The V and J ends lost 3 bases and 5 bases respectively, with 14 bases between them. The CDR3 runs 14 residues. Germline assignment: CDR1 SGHNT and CDR2 YYREEE (reference sequence). DNA of the CDR3: TGTGCCAGCAGCTCTATAGTGGATTTTTATGGCTACACCTTC. Its translation: CASSSIVDFYGYTF.

This chain joins TRBV27 and TRBJ1-2, with TRBD1 matching over 8 bases. V was pared by 3 bases and J by 8 bases, with 2 bases of the junction left unmatched. The germline V gene has CDR1 MNHEY and CDR2 SMNVEV (reference sequence). The CDR3 length is 12 residues. CDR3 in amino acids: CASSFPGGGYTF. The CDR3 bases are TGTGCCAGCAGTTTCCCAGGGGGCGGCTACACCTTC.

CDR3 nucleotides: TGTGCCAGCAGCTTAACAGGGGTTGGGGGTGAAAAACTGTTTTTT. This gives the protein CASSLTGVGGEKLFF. This chain links TRBV7-2 with TRBJ1-4, with TRBD1 matching 7 bases. The germline V gene encodes CDR1 SGHTA and CDR2 FQGNSA. The CDR3 loop spans 15 amino acids. V was pared by 2 bases and J by 7 bases, with 7 bases of the junction left unmatched.

V is TRBV20-1 and J is TRBJ2-7; perhaps TRBD1 as D (5 bases). V lost 5 bases and J 3 bases, leaving 8 bases between the germline ends. CDR3 size: 11 residues. CDR1 is DFQATT, CDR2 SNEGSKA, per germline (reference sequence). The CDR3 DNA reads TGCAGTGCTGGGGCAAGCTACGAGCAGTACTTC. Its protein is CSAGASYEQYF.

The rearrangement uses TRBV2 and TRBJ2-7; D gene ambiguous. The CDR3 covers 14 residues. With 6 bases removed from V and 3 bases from J, the gap between germline ends came to 15 bases. Germline CDR1 and CDR2: SNHLY and FYNNEI. For the CDR3, the DNA is TGTGCCAGCAGCCCCCCAAGTGGGATCTACGAGCAGTACTTC. Encoded protein: CASSPPSGIYEQYF. Combining the CDR3 with reference TRBV2 and TRBJ2-7 gives the whole variable domain EPEVTQTPSHQVTQMGQEVILRCVPISNHLYFYWYRQILGQKVEFLVSFYNNEISEKSEIFDDQFSVERPDGSNFTLKIRSTKLEDSAMYFCASSPPSGIYEQYFGPGTRLTVT.

V is TRBV19 and J is TRBJ2-1; D unresolved. The germline V gene encodes CDR1 LNHDA and CDR2 SQIVND (reference sequence). The CDR3 sequence is 14 residues long. V lost 6 bases and J 6 bases, leaving 15 bases between the germline ends. The CDR3 DNA follows: TGTGCCAGTAGGGGAAACCCATTCGTCAATGAGCAGTTCTTC. It encodes CASRGNPFVNEQFF.

This sequence joins TRBV15 and TRBJ2-1; either TRBD1 or TRBD2 may fit D (6 bases each). Trimming stripped 8 bases from V and 8 bases from J, with 13 bases between. CDR3 length equals 12 residues. Germline lookup yields CDR1 LNHNV and CDR2 YYDKDF (reference sequence). As DNA, the CDR3 is TGTGCCACCTGGGGGGCCGGGGATGAGCAGTTCTTC. It encodes CATWGAGDEQFF.

Only a few counts were recorded for this clone. The chain links TRBV5-1 to TRBJ2-1; D not certain. The CDR3 has 11 residues. CDR1 is SGHRS, CDR2 YFSETQ, per germline. V was cut by 4 bases and J by 4 bases, with 3 bases left in between. Written as DNA, the CDR3 is TGCGCCAGCAGCATATACAATGAGCAGTTCTTC. This translates into CASSIYNEQFF.

The chain uses TRBV13 and TRBJ2-7; 8 positions agree with TRBD1. The CDR3 length is 14 residues. With 5 bases clipped from V and 4 bases from J, the junction kept 7 bases outside the gene matches. CDR1 and CDR2 from the germline V gene are PRHDT and FYEKMQ (reference sequence). Here the CDR3 reads CASSPRTGTYEQYF. The CDR3 DNA sequence: TGTGCCAGCAGCCCGCGGACAGGGACATACGAGCAGTACTTC.

The CDR3, as DNA: TGTGCCAGCAGCTTAGGGCGGGGCACCGCGAACACCGGGGAGCTGTTTTTT. Amino acid sequence: CASSLGRGTANTGELFF. The chain couples TRBV7-2 to TRBJ2-2; possible D gene TRBD2, 6 bases. CDR3 size: 17 residues. Looked up from germline, CDR1 is SGHTA and CDR2 is FQGNSA. V lost 1 base to trimming and J lost 0 bases, with 12 bases between them.

The V call is TRBV7-9, the J call TRBJ1-2; maybe TRBD1 (6 bases). Germline V gives CDR1 SEHNR, CDR2 FQNEAQ (reference sequence). The CDR3 loop spans 14 amino acids. The V end was cut by 5 bases, the J end by 4 bases, with 14 bases between. CDR3 sequence: CASSRQGGFYGYTF. CDR3 DNA: TGTGCCAGCAGCCGCCAAGGGGGTTTCTATGGCTACACCTTC.

The chain recombines TRBV10-2 with TRBJ2-7, with 10 bases lining up with TRBD2. Losses at the gene ends were 4 bases for V and 1 base for J; bases not matched to a gene: 7. This CDR3 spans 16 amino acids. The germline V gene has CDR1 WSHSY and CDR2 SAAADI. The CDR3 here is CASSGLAGAYSYEQYF. CDR3 nucleotide sequence: TGCGCCAGCAGTGGACTAGCGGGCGCCTATTCCTACGAGCAGTACTTC.

This clone was counted a few times. V gene TRBV19 combines with J gene TRBJ2-6; maybe TRBD1 (6 bases). Trimming took off 6 bases at V and 2 bases at J, with 14 bases between the two ends. This CDR3 has 16 residues. Germline loops: CDR1 LNHDA, CDR2 SQIVND (reference sequence). The CDR3 sequence: CASRLTGSTGANVLTF. CDR3 in DNA: TGTGCCAGTAGGCTAACAGGGAGTACTGGGGCCAACGTCCTGACTTTC.

The V call is TRBV9, the J call TRBJ2-3; D might be TRBD1 (5 bases). This CDR3 is built from 15 residues. The ends were cut back, 0 bases at V and 2 bases at J, with 10 bases in the middle. Germline V gene sequence: CDR1 SGDLS, CDR2 YYNGEE. The CDR3 loop is CASSVVEGVTDTQYF. The CDR3 DNA reads as TGTGCCAGCAGCGTAGTGGAAGGGGTCACAGATACGCAGTATTTT.

This clone was seen only once. The rearrangement joins TRBV5-1 to TRBJ2-1; D possibly corresponds to TRBD2 (5 bases). V lost 2 bases, J lost 0 bases, and 9 bases lay in between. The germline CDR1 and CDR2 sequences are SGHRS and YFSETQ. This CDR3 region has 15 residues. CDR3 residues: CASSFSVSSYNEQFF. As DNA, the CDR3 is TGCGCCAGCAGCTTTAGCGTTAGCTCCTACAATGAGCAGTTCTTC.

The J gene is TRBJ2-1, the V gene TRBV9, with D tentatively TRBD2 (6 bases). The germline CDR1 and CDR2 sequences are SGDLS and YYNGEE. The length of the CDR3 is 16 residues. The V end lost 0 bases, the J end lost 10 bases, and 20 bases lay between the germline ends. Written as DNA, the CDR3 is TGTGCCAGCAGCGTAGCTGAACTAGCCGCGGGCTCGGAGCAGTTCTTC. Its protein product is CASSVAELAAGSEQFF.

J is TRBJ2-7 and V is TRBV4-1, with 9 bases aligning to TRBD1. CDR3 size: 16 residues. V lost 3 bases, J lost 6 bases, and 12 bases stayed unmatched. CDR1 MGHRA and CDR2 YSYEKL come from the germline V gene. The CDR3 here is CASSHQTGTGRGEQYF. The CDR3 DNA follows: TGCGCCAGCAGCCACCAAACCGGGACAGGGCGAGGCGAGCAGTACTTC.

The chain uses TRBV2 and TRBJ2-7; D uncertain. The CDR3 is 13 residues long. Germline V gene sequence: CDR1 SNHLY, CDR2 FYNNEI. V lost 9 bases to trimming and J lost 3 bases, with 15 bases between them. CDR3: CARGPGLGYEQYF. The CDR3 DNA reads as TGTGCCAGGGGTCCTGGGCTAGGCTACGAGCAGTACTTC.

This chain connects TRBV27 to TRBJ2-5; maybe TRBD1 (6 bases). The V gene lost 10 bases and the J gene lost 1 base, with 19 bases spanning the gap. Germline assignment: CDR1 MNHEY and CDR2 SMNVEV (reference sequence). This CDR3 comprises 15 residues. This CDR3 is CATISSQGPQETQYF. DNA for the CDR3: TGTGCCACCATATCATCACAGGGTCCCCAAGAGACCCAGTACTTC.

The J gene is TRBJ2-5, the V gene TRBV10-2; no clear D gene. This CDR3 contains 14 residues. V lost 3 bases and J lost 1, with 9 bases in between. Germline V gene sequence: CDR1 WSHSY, CDR2 SAAADI. CDR3 DNA: TGCGCCAGCAGTGATAGGGCCCCCCAAGAGACCCAGTACTTC. This encodes CASSDRAPQETQYF.

This chain connects TRBV6-6 to TRBJ2-1; tentatively, D is TRBD1 or TRBD2 (5 bases each). The CDR3 is 14 residues long. Looked up from germline, CDR1 is MNHNY and CDR2 is SVGAGI (reference sequence). V dropped 7 bases and J dropped 4 bases, with 14 bases sitting between them. This CDR3 is CASTSGAAYNEQFF. CDR3 DNA: TGTGCCAGCACTTCCGGGGCTGCTTACAATGAGCAGTTCTTC.

This clone occurred once. The chain combines TRBV10-2 with TRBJ1-3; D is uncertain. This CDR3 region has 13 residues. V was shortened by 6 bases and J by 4 bases, with 10 bases between the two germline ends. Germline CDR1 reads WSHSY; CDR2 reads SAAADI. CDR3 residues: CASRDLHGNTIYF. The CDR3 nucleotides are TGCGCCAGCAGGGACTTGCACGGAAACACCATATATTTT.

The rearrangement joins TRBV28 to TRBJ2-1; 7 nucleotides align to TRBD2. Germline CDR1 is MDHEN and CDR2 is SYDVKM. The V segment lost 1 base and the J segment 4 bases; nucleotides outside the gene matches: 4. The CDR3 has 15 residues. CDR3 protein: CASSLFGTTYNEQFF. CDR3 DNA sequence: TGTGCCAGCAGTTTATTCGGGACTACGTACAATGAGCAGTTCTTC.

The chain carries TRBV11-2 and TRBJ2-3; unclear D gene. This CDR3 has 12 residues. V was trimmed by 1 base and J by 4 bases, leaving 3 bases between them. Per germline, CDR1 SGHAT and CDR2 FQNNGV. CDR3 coding DNA: TGTGCCAGCAGCTTAGGGGCAGATACGCAGTATTTT. This sequence encodes CASSLGADTQYF.

The gene calls are TRBV4-1 and TRBJ1-3; no clear D gene. The CDR3 spans 15 residues. Germline V gene sequence: CDR1 MGHRA, CDR2 YSYEKL. V gave up 1 base and J gave up 0 bases, with 7 bases separating them. CDR3 region: CASSQGSTSGNTIYF. In DNA form, the CDR3 reads TGCGCCAGCAGCCAAGGCAGCACCTCTGGAAACACCATATATTTT.

This clone appeared once. The chain has TRBV4-1 and TRBJ2-5; either TRBD1 or TRBD2 may supply D (5 bases each). V dropped 1 base and J dropped 2 bases, with 23 bases sitting between them. Germline loops: CDR1 MGHRA, CDR2 YSYEKL. The CDR3 covers 19 residues. CDR3 nucleotides: TGCGCCAGCAGCCAAGTTGAAGGAGTTATCCGAGGGGTACAAGAGACCCAGTACTTC. It yields the protein CASSQVEGVIRGVQETQYF.

The count of this clone is one. The rearrangement links TRBV29-1 to TRBJ2-5; tentatively, D is TRBD2 (6 bases). V lost 0 bases and J lost 1, with 12 bases in between. In germline, CDR1 is SQVTM, CDR2 ANQGSEA. The CDR3 is made up of 15 amino acids. CDR3 DNA sequence: TGCAGCGTTGAAGAGGCGGGACGGGGCCAAGAGACCCAGTACTTC. It specifies CSVEEAGRGQETQYF.